This is a list of T cell receptor beta chains from one sample in a study of T cells in Graves' hyperthyroidism and ophthalmopathy. TCRdb recomputed calls from the multiplex PCR reads with MiXCR, one row per CDR3 protein. The sample lists nearly 750,000 distinct CDR3 sequences; about a third were seen once. The material sequenced was blood. The origin of the receptors is a woman aged 40 to 55 with Graves' hyperthyroidism. The CDR3 runs from the conserved cysteine through the conserved F or W. The D gene is left open where the match is weak. The size of a clone is reported for some rows only, either as once, few or many, or as a class for expanded clones.

clone_size j_call v_call d_call cdr3_aa cdr3_nt
NA TRBJ2-3 TRBV20-1 NA CSAWRPTGDTQYF TGCAGTGCTTGGAGACCAACAGGGGATACGCAGTATTTT
NA TRBJ1-1 TRBV4-3 NA CASSPISGSTEAFF TGCGCCAGCAGCCCCATCTCAGGGAGCACTGAAGCTTTCTTT
many TRBJ1-2 TRBV2 NA CASSTHSAYTF TGTGCCAGCAGTACGCACAGCGCCTACACCTTC
NA TRBJ1-2 TRBV6-6 NA CAISGQRNYGYTF TGTGCCATTTCAGGACAGCGGAATTATGGCTACACCTTC
NA TRBJ1-2 TRBV12-3/TRBV12-4 NA CASSSVLGTRGYGGYTF TGTGCCAGCAGTTCTGTTCTCGGGACGAGGGGCTACGGTGGCTACACCTTC
NA TRBJ2-2 TRBV5-1 TRBD2 CASSWEGPHGELFF TGCGCCAGCAGTTGGGAGGGCCCACACGGGGAGCTGTTTTTT
many TRBJ2-7 TRBV14 TRBD1 CASSQAATGNEQYF TGTGCCAGCAGCCAAGCCGCGACAGGGAACGAGCAGTACTTC
many TRBJ2-2 TRBV7-9 NA CASSGDTGELFF TGTGCCAGCAGCGGGGACACCGGGGAGCTGTTTTTT
NA TRBJ1-1 TRBV10-3 NA CASWEGRNTEAFF TGTGCCAGCTGGGAGGGCCGGAACACTGAAGCTTTCTTT
NA TRBJ1-1 TRBV5-4 TRBD1 CASSRGTAPTEAFF TGTGCCAGCAGCCGTGGGACAGCACCCACTGAAGCTTTCTTT
NA TRBJ1-1 TRBV6-5 TRBD1 CASRDQGGRNTEAFF TGTGCCAGCAGAGACCAGGGGGGGAGGAACACTGAAGCTTTCTTT
many TRBJ1-1 TRBV7-2 NA CASSSLVDTEAFF TGTGCCAGCAGCTCCTTGGTGGACACTGAAGCTTTCTTT
NA TRBJ2-7 TRBV7-9 TRBD1 CASSAPDRGSYEQYF TGTGCCAGCAGCGCCCCGGACAGGGGGTCCTACGAGCAGTACTTC
once TRBJ2-7 TRBV7-2 TRBD2 CASSLVAGDSYEQYF TGTGCCAGTAGCTTAGTAGCGGGGGACTCCTACGAGCAGTACTTC
many TRBJ1-1 TRBV29-1 NA CSAYWDVGTEAFF TGCAGCGCTTACTGGGACGTCGGAACTGAAGCTTTCTTT
NA TRBJ1-5 TRBV7-9 NA CASSFQDKGYEHF TGTGCCAGCAGCTTCCAGGACAAAGGCTACGAGCATTTT
many TRBJ2-7 TRBV19 TRBD1 CASHGQGSDEQYF TGTGCCAGTCATGGACAGGGTTCTGACGAGCAGTACTTC
many TRBJ2-7 TRBV7-8 NA CASSFVRRRGYEQYF TGTGCCAGCAGCTTCGTAAGACGTCGGGGCTACGAGCAGTACTTC
many TRBJ1-1 TRBV7-3 NA CASSLTTSLNTEAFF TGTGCCAGCAGCTTAACGACATCCTTGAACACTGAAGCTTTCTTT
many TRBJ1-2 TRBV12-3/TRBV12-4 TRBD1 CASSFGQGNGGYTF TGTGCCAGCAGTTTCGGACAGGGGAACGGTGGCTACACCTTC
few TRBJ2-2 TRBV29-1 NA CSVAVYTGELFF TGCAGCGTTGCCGTTTACACCGGGGAGCTGTTTTTT
many TRBJ1-2 TRBV20-1 NA CSANPGLVREEGYTF TGCAGTGCAAACCCCGGGCTGGTGAGGGAGGAGGGCTACACCTTC
NA TRBJ2-5 TRBV7-2 NA CASSGRQYQETQYF TGTGCCAGCAGCGGCCGACAATACCAAGAGACCCAGTACTTC
NA TRBJ1-4 TRBV12-3/TRBV12-4 NA CASTLGVGHPSRLFF TGTGCCAGCACTCTGGGGGTGGGACACCCCTCACGGCTGTTTTTT
NA TRBJ1-1 TRBV20-1 NA CSARDDRGFTEAFF TGCAGTGCTAGAGATGATCGGGGGTTCACTGAAGCTTTCTTT
many TRBJ1-1 TRBV5-1 NA CASSSQGTEAFF TGTGCCAGCAGCTCGCAGGGCACTGAAGCTTTCTTT
NA TRBJ2-1 TRBV5-1 NA CASSSQDEQFF TGTGCCAGCAGCTCGCAAGATGAGCAGTTCTTC
once TRBJ2-2 TRBV7-2 TRBD1 CASSQGRGPAIIGDLFF TGCGCCAGCAGCCAGGGCAGGGGGCCGGCCATTATCGGGGACCTGTTTTTT
NA TRBJ1-5 TRBV12-3/TRBV12-4 TRBD1 CASSPNRGDGSNQPQHF TGTGCCAGCAGTCCAAACAGGGGAGACGGTAGCAATCAGCCCCAGCATTTT
many TRBJ1-1 TRBV12-3/TRBV12-4 TRBD1 CASNPGQPNTEAFF TGTGCCAGCAATCCGGGACAGCCGAACACTGAAGCTTTCTTT
NA TRBJ1-2 TRBV29-1 TRBD1 CSGRTGSYGYTF TGCAGCGGCCGGACAGGGTCCTATGGCTACACCTTC
NA TRBJ2-7 TRBV5-4 NA CASSLPGGMAYEQYF TGTGCCAGCAGCTTGCCCGGCGGGATGGCCTACGAGCAGTACTTC
few TRBJ2-7 TRBV5-4 NA CASRRGVEMDYEQYF TGTGCCAGCAGGCGCGGGGTTGAGATGGATTACGAGCAGTACTTC
many TRBJ1-2 TRBV10-3 NA CAISVYSEGYTF TGTGCCATCAGCGTATACAGTGAAGGCTACACCTTC
few TRBJ2-5 TRBV10-3 NA CASSYPGPRGTQYF TGTGCCAGCAGTTACCCTGGGCCTAGGGGGACCCAGTACTTC
NA TRBJ2-7 TRBV7-2 NA CASSRLTGFNEQYF TGTGCCAGCAGCCGCCTTACAGGGTTCAATGAGCAGTACTTC
NA TRBJ2-7 TRBV5-4 NA CASSQDLLSGGRSSYEQHF TGCGCCAGCAGCCAAGATTTATTATCCGGGGGACGGAGCTCCTACGAGCAGCACTTC
few TRBJ1-5 TRBV10-3 NA CAISAEEEQPQHF TGTGCCATCAGTGCTGAGGAGGAGCAGCCCCAGCATTTT
NA TRBJ2-7 TRBV15 TRBD1 CATSRGQGAEEQYF TGTGCCACCAGCAGGGGACAGGGGGCAGAAGAGCAGTACTTC
few TRBJ2-5 TRBV20-1 TRBD2 CSARRGTSGGAGETQYF TGCAGTGCACGAAGAGGGACTAGCGGGGGGGCCGGGGAGACCCAGTACTTC
few TRBJ1-5 TRBV19 NA CASRDDLRGERFDQPQHF TGTGCCAGTAGGGACGATTTGAGGGGCGAGAGGTTCGATCAGCCCCAGCATTTT
many TRBJ2-7 TRBV25-1 NA CASSDQGPSYEQYF TGTGCCAGCAGTGATCAGGGTCCTTCCTACGAGCAGTACTTC
NA TRBJ2-7 TRBV10-3 NA CASRLDTMAEQYF TGTGCCAGCCGTCTGGACACAATGGCCGAGCAGTACTTC
many TRBJ2-5 TRBV20-1 NA CSARDFYRAQETQYF TGCAGTGCTAGAGATTTTTACAGGGCCCAAGAGACCCAGTACTTC
few TRBJ1-1 TRBV7-2 TRBD1 CASSLGDRVGTEAFF TGTGCCAGCAGCCTAGGGGACAGGGTCGGAACTGAAGCTTTCTTT
few TRBJ2-7 TRBV3-1 NA CASSQGIITHSYEQYF TGTGCCAGCAGCCAAGGGATAATCACCCACTCCTACGAGCAGTACTTC
many TRBJ1-2 TRBV19 TRBD1 CASSIGQGSPSSGYTF TGTGCCAGTAGTATCGGACAGGGGAGCCCCTCCAGTGGCTACACCTTC
NA TRBJ1-4 TRBV2 NA CASSDGYLGTQLNEKLFF TGTGCCAGCAGTGATGGCTACCTGGGGACCCAGCTTAATGAAAAACTGTTTTTT
few TRBJ1-5 TRBV12-3/TRBV12-4 TRBD1 CASRPDRVGQPQHF TGTGCCAGCAGACCCGACAGGGTCGGACAGCCCCAGCATTTT
NA TRBJ2-7 TRBV14 NA CASSQVFYEQYF TGTGCCAGCAGCCAAGTTTTTTACGAGCAGTACTTC
NA TRBJ1-1 TRBV3-1 TRBD1 CASSQGQGIAAFF TGTGCCAGCAGCCAAGGACAGGGGATCGCAGCTTTCTTT
NA TRBJ1-2 TRBV20-1 NA CSARAKGVDYGYTF TGCAGTGCTAGAGCGAAAGGGGTGGACTATGGCTACACCTTC
few TRBJ1-2 TRBV3-1 NA CASSESGAPGYTF TGTGCCAGCAGCGAGTCAGGGGCTCCTGGCTACACCTTC
NA TRBJ2-7 TRBV9 NA CASSVERGNKPVYEQYF TGTGCCAGCAGCGTAGAACGGGGGAACAAGCCGGTTTACGAGCAGTACTTC
many TRBJ2-5 TRBV7-9 NA CASSLTAGETQYF TGTGCCAGCAGCTTAACAGCTGGGGAGACCCAGTACTTC